Following are 17 T cell receptor beta chains from one sample sequenced in a study of OX40 agonist ivuxolimab in advanced cancers. The protocol was immunoSEQ multiplex PCR, while the TCRdb copy is restricted to in-frame clones and leaves out a portion. In the table there are 100,000 or so clones, roughly 95% of which are singletons. Sequencing was performed on CD4+ or CD8+ T cells sorted from blood, taken in a trial of the OX40 agonist ivuxolimab. Receptor source: an adult with an advanced solid tumor such as melanoma, head and neck, liver or kidney cancer.

The genes are TRBV28 and TRBJ1-2; TRBD1 aligns across 8 bases. Germline CDR1 MDHEN, CDR2 SYDVKM. The CDR3 runs to 14 residues. With V trimmed by 5 bases and J by 5 bases, 7 bases remained unmatched. The CDR3 loop reads CASSPGTGLYGYTF. CDR3 in DNA: TGTGCCAGCAGTCCCGGGACAGGTCTGTATGGCTACACCTTC.

This rearrangement joins TRBV5-1 to TRBJ2-1; D tentatively reads TRBD1 or TRBD2 (6 bases each). With 0 bases removed from V and 0 bases from J, the gap between germline ends came to 7 bases. The CDR3 is 15 amino acids. From germline, CDR1 is SGHRS and CDR2 YFSETQ. CDR3 region: CASSLAGASYNEQFF. As DNA, the CDR3 is TGCGCCAGCAGCTTGGCGGGGGCCTCCTACAATGAGCAGTTCTTC.

The V and J genes are TRBV10-3 and TRBJ1-4; D may be TRBD1 (6 bases). Germline-derived CDR1 and CDR2 are ENHRY and SYGVKD. Trimming cost V 6 bases and J 10 bases, with 15 bases left between them. The CDR3 runs 13 residues. This CDR3 reads CAIRGTTEGKLFF. The CDR3 DNA reads TGTGCCATCAGGGGGACAACGGAGGGAAAACTGTTTTTT.

This clone appeared once. The chain is built from TRBV7-9 and TRBJ1-3, with D possibly being TRBD1 (5 bases). The germline V gene encodes CDR1 SEHNR and CDR2 FQNEAQ (reference sequence). V shed 1 base and J shed 3 bases, with 13 bases lying between them. This CDR3 is 16 amino acids long. The CDR3 here is CASSLDRGFGGNTIYF. As DNA, the CDR3 is TGTGCCAGCAGCTTAGACCGGGGGTTTGGTGGAAACACCATATATTTT.

The rearrangement links TRBV5-6 to TRBJ1-3; D is unresolved. V was trimmed by 0 bases and J by 0 bases, leaving 7 bases between them. This CDR3 comprises 15 residues. CDR1 and CDR2 from the germline V gene are SGHDT and YYEEEE. In DNA form, the CDR3 reads TGTGCCAGCAGCTTGGGACCGTCCTCTGGAAACACCATATATTTT. Amino acid sequence: CASSLGPSSGNTIYF.

The chain uses TRBV27 and TRBJ2-5; 9 bases line up with TRBD2. The CDR3 extends over 15 amino acids. Germline CDR1 reads MNHEY; CDR2 reads SMNVEV (reference sequence). V trimming: 7 bases; J trimming: 0 bases; junction bases outside the gene matches: 6. CDR3 DNA: TGTGCCAGCAACAGGGCTAGCGGGGACCAAGAGACCCAGTACTTC. Translation: CASNRASGDQETQYF.

Turning to this clone: Other nucleotide sequences in the sample specify the same CDR3. The V call is TRBV7-2, the J call TRBJ2-7; D perhaps matches TRBD2 (7 bases). CDR1 SGHTA and CDR2 FQGNSA come from the germline V gene. This CDR3 comprises 15 residues. Deletions cut 7 bases from V and 2 bases from J, with 18 bases between. The CDR3 loop is CASTPGGGGAYEQYF. DNA of the CDR3: TGTGCCAGCACCCCCGGTGGGGGGGGCGCCTACGAGCAGTACTTC.

This chain links TRBV10-3 with TRBJ1-6, with a possible D match to TRBD1 (5 bases). The CDR3 length is 15 residues. V lost 4 bases to trimming and J lost 5 bases, with 12 bases between them. Germline V gives CDR1 ENHRY, CDR2 SYGVKD. CDR3 DNA: TGTGCCATCAGTGGCAGGGAACTTAATAATTCACCCCTCCACTTT. This sequence encodes CAISGRELNNSPLHF.

The J gene is TRBJ2-2, the V gene TRBV19, with 7 bases fitting TRBD1. The CDR3 has 15 amino acids. The germline V gene encodes CDR1 LNHDA and CDR2 SQIVND (reference sequence). V gave up 5 bases and J gave up 6 bases; unmatched junction bases: 9. Written as DNA, the CDR3 is TGTGCCAGTAGTCTACAGACAGGGTGGGCCGGGGAGCTGTTTTTT. This translates into CASSLQTGWAGELFF.

The V call is TRBV14, the J call TRBJ1-2, with D perhaps TRBD1 (6 bases). V was trimmed by 0 bases and J by 7 bases, leaving 9 bases between them. Looked up from germline, CDR1 is SGHDN and CDR2 is FVKESK. The length of the CDR3 is 13 residues. The CDR3 DNA follows: TGTGCCAGCAGCCAAGACAGGGGCACTGGCTACACCTTC. Translation gives CASSQDRGTGYTF.

This chain joins TRBV29-1 and TRBJ1-3; D ambiguous. The CDR3 covers 14 residues. Germline CDR1 SQVTM, CDR2 ANQGSEA. V lost 5 bases to trimming and J lost 8 bases, with 19 bases between them. The CDR3 region is CSVRRALGADTIYF. The CDR3 DNA is TGCAGCGTTCGCCGGGCTCTCGGAGCGGACACCATATATTTT.

This clone was seen once. One end of the junction is discordant with germline, which a read error may explain. V gene TRBV7-2 combines with J gene TRBJ1-1; tentatively, D is TRBD1 (6 bases). CDR1 SGHTA and CDR2 FQGNSA come from the germline V gene. The CDR3 extends over 11 amino acids. The CDR3 loop reads CASSPRGTPFF. The CDR3 DNA is TGTGCCAGCAGCCCGCGCGGGACACCTTTTTTT. Complete variable domain (other parts from reference TRBV7-2 and TRBJ1-1): GAGVSQSPSNKVTEKGKDVELRCDPISGHTALYWYRQSLGQGLEFLIYFQGNSAPDKSGLPSDRFSAERTGGSVSTLTIQRTQQEDSAVYLCASSPRGTPFFGQGTRLTVV.

This chain connects TRBV7-2 to TRBJ2-1, with 8 positions matching TRBD1. CDR3 size: 14 residues. Germline lookup yields CDR1 SGHTA and CDR2 FQGNSA. V was clipped by 1 base and J by 8 bases; unmatched bases: 4. The CDR3 sequence: CASSLGTGLYEQFF. As DNA, the CDR3 is TGTGCCAGCAGCTTAGGGACAGGGTTATATGAGCAGTTCTTC.

The chain has TRBV7-9 and TRBJ1-5; no firm D call. This CDR3 has 13 residues. Trimming left V 5 bases short and J 8 bases short, with 13 bases between. The germline V gene has CDR1 SEHNR and CDR2 FQNEAQ (reference sequence). CDR3 protein: CASSRDPTEPQHF. The CDR3 DNA is TGTGCCAGCAGCAGAGATCCGACCGAGCCCCAGCATTTT.

For the CDR3, the DNA is TGTGCCAGCAGTTACTCCGGGACAGTTGGAAACACCATATATTTT. It yields the protein CASSYSGTVGNTIYF. This chain connects TRBV6-6 to TRBJ1-3; TRBD1 aligns across 7 bases. Trimming cost V 0 bases and J 3 bases; bases outside gene matches: 2. CDR1 is MNHNY, CDR2 SVGAGI, per germline (reference sequence). The CDR3 covers 15 residues.

The J gene is TRBJ2-7, the V gene TRBV6-5; either TRBD1 or TRBD2 may supply D (5 bases each). CDR1 and CDR2 (germline): MNHEY, SVGAGI. The V end lost 7 bases, the J end lost 2 bases, and 15 bases lay between the germline ends. The CDR3 spans 14 residues. For the CDR3, the DNA is TGTGCCAGCACCGAGAGGCAGGGACCCTACGAGCAGTACTTC. Its translation: CASTERQGPYEQYF.

V usage is TRBV21-1 and J usage is TRBJ1-5; the table gives TRBD1 as D, unverified against the DNA. TRBV21-1 is termed a pseudogene. This CDR3 is 17 amino acids long. DNA of the CDR3: TGTGCCAGCAGCAAGTCCGTTGAGGCAGGGTACCATCAGCCCCAGCATTTT. Its translation: CASSKSVEAGYHQPQHF.